A single TCR beta chain is shown here with its context. This clonotype occurred many times. It lacks a known antigen. The record has no base qualities; no much larger clone is one base away. The data were obtained in a study of T-cell reconstitution after alpha-beta-depleted transplantation in children (TCRdb year 2016). Some background on the complete study: Using TCR repertoire profiling, the study quantitatively followed how T-cell immune reconstitution unfolded in children after TCRalphabeta/CD19-depleted allogeneic hematopoietic cell transplantation.

Taken from the germline V gene, the CDR1 and CDR2 loops are SGHRS and YFSETQ. The CDR3 runs 14 residues from the cysteine to the phenylalanine. This entry keeps only the CDR3 DNA: 42 bases, framed from base 1. V and J are truncated by 2 bases and 1 base respectively, leaving an intervening sequence of 9 bases. The method behind the library was PCR. The sequencer was an Illumina HiSeq 2500. TCR libraries were prepared with molecular barcoding, using unique molecular identifiers to normalize TCRbeta repertoire quantification. TCRdb redid the processing of the public reads, applying fastp at Q25 and MiXCR, and retained in-frame beta chains. Duplicate CDR3 protein sequences are folded into a single record with the most common DNA and genes. This sample lists some 340,000 distinct CDR3 sequences; around a tenth were detected once. 2% to 3% of the sample is in the top ten clones.

This TCR derives from a human donor who donated a stem cell graft to a child with acute lymphoblastic leukemia. The rearranged chain carries TRBV5-1 and TRBJ1-1; the best D guess is TRBD1, with 5 bases matching. Material: PBMCs from the stem cell graft donor, obtained from the stem cell graft. CDR3 reads: CASSLSGANTEAFF. The bases are TGCGCCAGCAGCTTATCCGGGGCGAACACTGAAGCTTTCTTT.